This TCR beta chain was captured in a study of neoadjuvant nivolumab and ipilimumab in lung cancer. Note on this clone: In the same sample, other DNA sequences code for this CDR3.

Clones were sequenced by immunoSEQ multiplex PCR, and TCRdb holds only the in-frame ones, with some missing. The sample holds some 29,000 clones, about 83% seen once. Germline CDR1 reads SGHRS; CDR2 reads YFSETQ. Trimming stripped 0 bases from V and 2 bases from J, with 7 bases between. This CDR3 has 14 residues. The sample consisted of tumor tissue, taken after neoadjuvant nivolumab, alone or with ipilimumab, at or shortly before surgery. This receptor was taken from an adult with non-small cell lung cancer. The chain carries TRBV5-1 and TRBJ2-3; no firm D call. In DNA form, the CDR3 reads TGCGCCAGCAGCTTGGCCGTTTTCACAGATACGCAGTATTTT. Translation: CASSLAVFTDTQYF.